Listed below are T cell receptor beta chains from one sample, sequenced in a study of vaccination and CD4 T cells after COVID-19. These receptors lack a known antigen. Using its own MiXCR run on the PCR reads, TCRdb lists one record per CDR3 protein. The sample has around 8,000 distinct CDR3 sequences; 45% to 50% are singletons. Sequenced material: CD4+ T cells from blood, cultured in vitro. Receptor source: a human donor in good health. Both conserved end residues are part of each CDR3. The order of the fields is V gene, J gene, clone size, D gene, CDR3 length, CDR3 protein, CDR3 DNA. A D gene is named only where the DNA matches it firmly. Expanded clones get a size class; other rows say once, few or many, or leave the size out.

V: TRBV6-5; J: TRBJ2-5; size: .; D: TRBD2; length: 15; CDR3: CASSLRGLATETQYF; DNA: TGTGCCAGCAGTTTACGGGGACTAGCGACCGAGACCCAGTACTTC
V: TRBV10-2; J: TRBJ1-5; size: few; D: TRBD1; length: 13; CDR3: CASRDRGGQPQHF; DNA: TGCGCCAGCAGAGACAGGGGAGGGCAGCCCCAGCATTTT
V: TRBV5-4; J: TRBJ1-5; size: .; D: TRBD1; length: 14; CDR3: CASSAGQGNQPQHF; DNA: TGTGCCAGCAGCGCCGGACAGGGAAATCAGCCCCAGCATTTT
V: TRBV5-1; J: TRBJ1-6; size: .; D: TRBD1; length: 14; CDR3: CASSFQGANSPLHF; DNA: TGCGCCAGCAGCTTTCAGGGGGCAAATTCACCCCTCCACTTT
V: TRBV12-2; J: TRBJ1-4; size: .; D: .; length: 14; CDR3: CASRLRDRNEKLFF; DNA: TGTGCAAGTCGCCTACGGGACCGTAATGAAAAACTGTTTTTT
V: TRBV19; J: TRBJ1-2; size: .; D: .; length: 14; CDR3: CASSIGAGNYGYTF; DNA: TGTGCCAGTAGTATAGGCGCAGGTAACTATGGCTACACCTTC
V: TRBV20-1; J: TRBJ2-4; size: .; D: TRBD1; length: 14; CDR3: CSAGTGGTKNIQYF; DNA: TGCAGTGCTGGGACAGGGGGGACCAAAAACATTCAGTACTTC
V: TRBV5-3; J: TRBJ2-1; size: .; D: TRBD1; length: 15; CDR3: CASFRQGTDYNEQFF; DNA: TGTGCCAGTTTCCGACAGGGGACCGACTACAATGAGCAGTTCTTC
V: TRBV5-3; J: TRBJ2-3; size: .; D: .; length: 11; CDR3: CARRLTDTQYF; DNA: TGTGCCAGAAGGTTGACAGATACGCAGTATTTT
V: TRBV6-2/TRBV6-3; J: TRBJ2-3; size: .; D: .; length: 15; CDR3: CASSYPGTGQDTQYF; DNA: TGTGCCAGCAGTTACCCGGGGACGGGACAAGATACGCAGTATTTT
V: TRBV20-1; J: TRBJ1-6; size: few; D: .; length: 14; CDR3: CSARIGQSGSPLHF; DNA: TGCAGTGCTAGGATCGGCCAAAGCGGTTCACCCCTCCACTTT
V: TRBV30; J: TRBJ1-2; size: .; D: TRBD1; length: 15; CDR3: CAWSVLGQGNYGYTF; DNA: TGTGCCTGGAGTGTATTGGGACAGGGAAACTATGGCTACACCTTC
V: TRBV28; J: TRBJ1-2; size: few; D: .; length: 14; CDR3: CASTKTEGPYGYTF; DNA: TGTGCCAGCACTAAAACCGAGGGGCCCTATGGCTACACCTTC
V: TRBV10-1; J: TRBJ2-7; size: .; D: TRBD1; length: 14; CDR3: CASSTGTEFGEQYF; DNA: TGCGCCAGCAGTACCGGGACAGAATTCGGCGAGCAGTACTTC
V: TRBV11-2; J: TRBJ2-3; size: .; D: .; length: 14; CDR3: CASSSEVGTDTQYF; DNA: TGTGCCAGCAGCTCGGAAGTAGGGACAGATACGCAGTATTTT
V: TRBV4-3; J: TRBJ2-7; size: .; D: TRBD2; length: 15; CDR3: CASSRLAGGNYEQYF; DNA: TGCGCCAGCAGTCGACTAGCGGGGGGAAACTACGAGCAGTACTTC
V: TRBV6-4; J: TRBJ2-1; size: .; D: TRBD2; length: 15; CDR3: CASSDSLAGYNEQFF; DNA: TGTGCCAGCAGTGACTCACTAGCGGGCTACAATGAGCAGTTCTTC